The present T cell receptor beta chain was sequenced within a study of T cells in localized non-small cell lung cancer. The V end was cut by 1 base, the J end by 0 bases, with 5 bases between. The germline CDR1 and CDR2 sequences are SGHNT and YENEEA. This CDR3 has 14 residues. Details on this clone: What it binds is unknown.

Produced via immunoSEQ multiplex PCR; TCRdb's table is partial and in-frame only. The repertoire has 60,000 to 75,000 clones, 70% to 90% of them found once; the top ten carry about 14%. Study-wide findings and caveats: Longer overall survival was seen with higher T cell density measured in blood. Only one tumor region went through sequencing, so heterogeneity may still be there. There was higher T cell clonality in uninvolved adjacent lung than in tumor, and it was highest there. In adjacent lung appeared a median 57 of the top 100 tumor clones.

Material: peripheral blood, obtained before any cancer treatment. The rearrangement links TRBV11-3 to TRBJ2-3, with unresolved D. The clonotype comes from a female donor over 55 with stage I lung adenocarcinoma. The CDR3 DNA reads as TGTGCCAGCAGCTTAGTTAGCAGCACAGATACGCAGTATTTT. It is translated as CASSLVSSTDTQYF.